These 26 T cell receptor beta chains came from one sample sequenced in a study of blood T cell repertoires in COVID-19. Profiling relied on immunoSEQ multiplex PCR, and the TCRdb table lists in-frame clones only, not all of them. The sample has 150,000 to 200,000 clones; approximately 87% are singletons. Material: peripheral blood. The receptors were sampled from a woman aged 55-70 years with COVID-19, enrolled during active disease.

The rearrangement joins TRBV6-2 or TRBV6-3 to TRBJ1-2, with 10 bases lining up with TRBD1. The CDR3 sequence is 17 residues long. Germline CDR1 MNHEY, CDR2 SVGEGT. V dropped 2 bases and J dropped 5; count of bases not matched to a gene: 11. The CDR3 is CASSYVTGGATAYGYTF. CDR3 DNA sequence: TGTGCCAGCAGTTACGTGACAGGGGGCGCGACAGCTTATGGCTACACCTTC.

The chain combines TRBV6-6 with TRBJ2-7; possible D gene TRBD1, 5 bases. CDR3 length equals 13 residues. V lost 6 bases and J 6 bases, leaving 15 bases between the germline ends. CDR1 MNHNY and CDR2 SVGAGI come from the germline V gene (reference sequence). The CDR3 nucleotides read TGTGCCAGCAGCCCCTCAGTAGGGGTCGAGCAGTACTTC. It translates to CASSPSVGVEQYF.

This sequence joins TRBV6-5 and TRBJ2-7; 7 bases are a match to TRBD1. Germline V lookup: CDR1 MNHEY, CDR2 SVGAGI. The ends lost 6 bases at V and 0 bases at J; junction bases unmatched: 5. There are 14 residues in the CDR3. The CDR3 coding sequence is TGTGCCAGCAGCCCGGACAGGAGCTCCTACGAGCAGTACTTC. Amino acid sequence: CASSPDRSSYEQYF.

The chain carries TRBV11-3 and TRBJ2-3; the match to TRBD2 covers 8 bases. This CDR3 has 17 residues. From germline, CDR1 is SGHNT and CDR2 YENEEA. The V and J ends lost 5 bases and 1 base, in that order; junction bases with no gene match: 11. The CDR3 protein is CASSTYNSGKGTDTQYF. CDR3 nucleotide sequence: TGTGCCAGCAGCACCTATAATAGCGGGAAAGGCACAGATACGCAGTATTTT.

V is TRBV29-1 and J is TRBJ2-7; possibly TRBD2 for D (7 bases). CDR1 SQVTM and CDR2 ANQGSEA come from the germline V gene. This CDR3 spans 15 amino acids. Between the trimmed V and J ends, which lost 8 bases and 0 bases, there was a span of 20 bases. The CDR3 bases are TGCAGCTTCAAGGACTCGGGGGGCCCCTCCTACGAGCAGTACTTC. Translating it yields CSFKDSGGPSYEQYF.

This clone was observed once. The rearrangement uses TRBV6-5 and TRBJ2-1; TRBD2 agrees at 12 bases. Germline V lookup: CDR1 MNHEY, CDR2 SVGAGI. This CDR3 region has 16 residues. Germline trimming cut 4 bases from V and 8 bases from J; bases unmatched to any gene: 9. CDR3 sequence (DNA): TGTGCCAGCAGTTCCCCGACTAGCGGGAGAACGGATGAGCAGTTCTTC. It specifies CASSSPTSGRTDEQFF.

The genes are TRBV2 and TRBJ2-7; the D gene is possibly TRBD1 (6 bases). The V and J ends lost 3 bases and 6 bases respectively, with 18 bases between them. This CDR3 contains 15 residues. CDR1 and CDR2 from the germline V gene are SNHLY and FYNNEI. The CDR3 sequence: CASSERTARRSEQYF. DNA for the CDR3: TGTGCCAGCAGTGAGAGGACAGCCCGACGGTCCGAGCAGTACTTC.

This clone was detected once. This rearrangement joins TRBV4-2 to TRBJ1-1, with 7 bases that match TRBD1. This CDR3 comprises 13 residues. Germline-derived CDR1 and CDR2 are LGHNA and YNFKEQ. V dropped 3 bases and J dropped 5; count of bases not matched to a gene: 3. The CDR3 bases are TGTGCCAGCAGCCAGACAGGGAGAACTGAAGCTTTCTTT. It codes for CASSQTGRTEAFF.

This clone appeared a single time. V and J are TRBV6-6 and TRBJ2-7; tentatively, D is TRBD1 (5 bases). The CDR3 sequence is 16 residues long. The V end was cut by 5 bases, the J end by 5 bases, with 22 bases between. CDR1 MNHNY and CDR2 SVGAGI come from the germline V gene (reference sequence). The CDR3 DNA reads TGTGCCAGCAGTATACCCCCCCGGACAAAAAAGGACGAGCAGTACTTC. Amino acid sequence: CASSIPPRTKKDEQYF.

This clone was observed a single time. The chain joins TRBV5-1 to TRBJ1-6; D unresolved. Per the germline V gene, CDR1 is SGHRS and CDR2 is YFSETQ. Trimming cost V 1 base and J 7 bases, with 9 bases left between them. The CDR3 has 14 residues. In nucleotides, the CDR3 is TGCGCCAGCAGCTTGTCCGCAGTGAATTCACCCCTCCACTTT. Translated, it gives CASSLSAVNSPLHF. Together with reference TRBV5-1 and TRBJ1-6, the CDR3 gives the full variable domain: KAGVTQTPRYLIKTRGQQVTLSCSPISGHRSVSWYQQTPGQGLQFLFEYFSETQRNKGNFPGRFSGRQFSNSRSEMNVSTLELGDSALYLCASSLSAVNSPLHFGNGTRLTVT.

V and J are TRBV30 and TRBJ1-5; D remains unclear. The CDR3 consists of 18 residues. The germline V gene encodes CDR1 GTSNPN and CDR2 SVGIG (reference sequence). The ends were cut back, 0 bases at V and 0 bases at J, with 18 bases in the middle. As DNA, the CDR3 is TGTGCCTGGAGTGTTACTCCCCCCGGGGTTTATAGCAATCAGCCCCAGCATTTT. Translated, it gives CAWSVTPPGVYSNQPQHF. The full variable domain, rest sourced from reference TRBV30 and TRBJ1-5, is SQTIHQWPATLVQPVGSPLSLECTVEGTSNPNLYWYRQAAGRGLQLLFYSVGIGQISSEVPQNLSASRPQDRQFILSSKKLLLSDSGFYLCAWSVTPPGVYSNQPQHFGDGTRLSIL.

This sequence joins TRBV14 and TRBJ1-2; D is ambiguous. Trimming stripped 0 bases from V and 8 bases from J, with 25 bases between. CDR3 length: 18 residues. Germline CDR1 SGHDN, CDR2 FVKESK. The CDR3 loop reads CASSQEIDPRGSFRGYTF. CDR3 DNA: TGTGCCAGCAGCCAAGAAATAGACCCACGGGGTAGTTTTCGGGGCTACACCTTC.

Only a few counts were recorded for this clone. This sequence joins TRBV18 and TRBJ2-3, with TRBD2 identical over 7 bases. The CDR3 runs to 15 residues. The trim removed 4 bases at V and 2 bases at J, leaving 6 bases unmatched. The V gene's germline CDR1 is KGHSH and CDR2 LQKENI. This chain's CDR3 is CASSLRLADTDTQYF. The CDR3 DNA reads as TGTGCCAGCTCACTTAGACTAGCCGACACAGATACGCAGTATTTT.

As regards this clone: Sequence at one end of the junction differs from germline and may be a read error. The chain links TRBV5-1 to TRBJ1-1; D unresolved. CDR1 SGHRS and CDR2 YFSETQ come from the germline V gene. This CDR3 comprises 15 residues. The CDR3 DNA is TGCGCCAGCAGCCCTGATCGACCGGGGAACTCTGAAGCTTTCTTT. Its protein product is CASSPDRPGNSEAFF.

On this clone: A read error may account for a junction end that differs from germline. V is TRBV7-8 and J is TRBJ1-5; 9 nucleotides line up with TRBD1. This CDR3 has 14 residues. Germline-derived CDR1 and CDR2 are SGHVS and FQNEAQ. CDR3 DNA: TGTGCCACCAGCGGGACAGGGTATGATCAGCCCCAGCATTTT. This gives the protein CATSGTGYDQPQHF.

V and J are TRBV19 and TRBJ2-7, with D perhaps TRBD2 (5 bases). Germline assignment: CDR1 LNHDA and CDR2 SQIVND (reference sequence). Trimming pared 3 bases from V and 4 bases from J, leaving 7 bases between. The CDR3 totals 12 residues. CDR3 bases: TGTGCCAGTAGTATGACTAAATACGAGCAGTACTTC. Translated, it gives CASSMTKYEQYF.

The V and J genes are TRBV6-5 and TRBJ1-2; weak D call: TRBD1 (6 bases). This CDR3 has 13 amino acids. Trimming removed 6 bases at V and 8 bases at J, with 16 bases between. Germline lookup yields CDR1 MNHEY and CDR2 SVGAGI. The CDR3 spells CASRRTEGAGYTF. The CDR3 coding sequence is TGTGCCAGCAGGAGGACAGAAGGGGCAGGCTACACCTTC.

This clone was seen only a few times. This sequence joins TRBV27 and TRBJ1-5; D is perhaps TRBD1 (6 bases). The CDR3 consists of 16 residues. Germline lookup yields CDR1 MNHEY and CDR2 SMNVEV (reference sequence). V lost 6 bases, J lost 0 bases, and 15 bases lay in between. As DNA, the CDR3 is TGTGCCAGCAGAGGGGGAAGGGGTTATAGCAATCAGCCCCAGCATTTT. This encodes CASRGGRGYSNQPQHF.

This sequence joins TRBV18 and TRBJ2-7; tentatively, D is TRBD1 (6 bases). In germline, CDR1 is KGHSH, CDR2 LQKENI. CDR3 length equals 15 residues. Trimming stripped 1 base from V and 3 bases from J, with 13 bases between. In DNA form, the CDR3 reads TGTGCCAGCTCACCACTTTTTGGACAGCACTACGAGCAGTACTTC. As protein: CASSPLFGQHYEQYF. Supplemented by reference TRBV18 and TRBJ2-7, the full variable domain reads NAGVMQNPRHLVRRRGQEARLRCSPMKGHSHVYWYRQLPEEGLKFMVYLQKENIIDESGMPKERFSAEFPKEGPSILRIQQVVRGDSAAYFCASSPLFGQHYEQYFGPGTRLTVT.

This clone has only a few counts. J is TRBJ2-3 and V is TRBV7-3; the D gene is possibly TRBD1 (5 bases). CDR1 is SGHTA and CDR2 is FQGTGA in the germline V gene. The length of the CDR3 is 13 residues. Trimming left V 3 bases short and J 4 bases short, with 8 bases between. The chain's CDR3 is CASSFTGADTQYF. In DNA, the CDR3 is TGTGCCAGCAGCTTTACAGGCGCAGATACGCAGTATTTT.

V is TRBV4-3 and J is TRBJ1-3, with a weak D call TRBD1 (6 bases). V lost 5 bases and J lost 7, with 12 bases in between. Looked up from germline, CDR1 is LGHNA and CDR2 is YSLEER. The CDR3 loop spans 13 amino acids. Here the CDR3 reads CASSGWDINTIYF. The CDR3 nucleotides are TGCGCCAGCAGCGGGTGGGACATTAACACCATATATTTT.

This chain connects TRBV6-5 to TRBJ2-7, with 11 bases aligning to TRBD1. With 6 bases clipped from V and 0 bases from J, the junction kept 4 bases outside the gene matches. Germline V gives CDR1 MNHEY, CDR2 SVGAGI. The CDR3 covers 15 residues. CDR3 coding DNA: TGTGCCAGCAGGGAGGGGACAGGGGGCTCCTACGAGCAGTACTTC. Translation gives CASREGTGGSYEQYF.

This clone was detected once. The chain joins TRBV4-2 to TRBJ2-5; D possibly corresponds to TRBD2 (6 bases). The length of the CDR3 is 13 residues. Trimming shortened V by 3 bases and J by 6 bases, and 11 bases separated the two germline ends. Germline V gene lookup returns CDR1 LGHNA and CDR2 YNFKEQ. CDR3 nucleotide sequence: TGTGCCAGCAGCCAGGGACTGCCAAAGACCCAGTACTTC. It specifies CASSQGLPKTQYF.

This chain joins TRBV28 and TRBJ2-7, with 8 positions matching TRBD2. This CDR3 has 13 residues. V dropped 6 bases and J dropped 3; count of bases not matched to a gene: 4. Germline V gene data show CDR1 as MDHEN and CDR2 as SYDVKM. The CDR3 DNA reads TGTGCCAGCAGGGGACTAGTAAACTACGAGCAGTACTTC. Residues: CASRGLVNYEQYF.

V is TRBV30 and J is TRBJ2-7, with 9 nucleotides matching TRBD1. After removal of 0 bases from V and 3 bases from J, the junction contained 9 bases not matched to a gene. The length of the CDR3 is 16 residues. Germline values: CDR1 GTSNPN, CDR2 SVGIG (reference sequence). For the CDR3, the DNA is TGTGCCTGGAGTGTCGGGGGGACAGGGATTGACTACGAGCAGTACTTC. As protein: CAWSVGGTGIDYEQYF.

The chain carries TRBV6-4 and TRBJ1-5; D call uncertain. The CDR3 spans 13 residues. Trimming removed 8 bases from V and 1 base from J, with 9 bases in between. The germline V gene encodes CDR1 MRHNA and CDR2 SNTAGT. CDR3 in DNA: TGTGCCAGCTCGGGCGGGAGCAATCAGCCCCAGCATTTT. Protein sequence: CASSGGSNQPQHF.